The clone carrying this TCR beta chain has a handful of counts. Antigen unknown. Primers for the PCR totalled 60 Vbeta and 13 Jbeta. The assay was immunoSEQ multiplex PCR, and TCRdb's table has in-frame clones only and misses some. In the table there are about 110,000 clones, 75% to 85% of which are singletons. The entry originates in a study of cytomegalovirus exposure and HLA in healthy donors. Study outcomes and limitations: Cytomegalovirus status was reportedly diagnosed by the classifier with high sensitivity and specificity.

Sequenced sample: PBMCs. The sequence was collected from a man aged 18 to 30 in good health and CMV-seronegative.

CDR3 nucleotide sequence: TGTGCCAGCAGTCCCAGGGGTTTTGAGCAGTTCTTC. The encoded protein is CASSPRGFEQFF. J is TRBJ2-1 and V is TRBV7-9; possible D gene TRBD1, 6 bases. The V gene's germline CDR1 is SEHNR and CDR2 FQNEAQ (reference sequence). V was clipped by 6 bases and J by 9 bases, with 12 bases between them. The CDR3 has 12 amino acids. Full variable domain (missing parts from reference TRBV7-9 and TRBJ2-1): DTGVSQNPRHKITKRGQNVTFRCDPISEHNRLYWYRQTLGQGPEFLTYFQNEAQLEKSRLLSDRFSAERPKGSFSTLEIQRTEQGDSAMYLCASSPRGFEQFFGPGTRLTVL.